One sample yielded the 11 T cell receptor beta chains listed below, sequenced in a study of tumor and adjacent non-tumor tissue in lung cancer. No cell sorting was done before RNA was extracted from the tissue. TCRbeta libraries were built with three rounds of nested PCR, modified from ARM-PCR. TCRdb re-called the multiplex PCR reads through MiXCR, storing one row per CDR3 protein. The sample holds fewer than 130,000 distinct CDR3 sequences; over 70% are singletons and the top ten take 22%. The sample consisted of lung tumor tissue. The receptors here all came from a man between 65 and 85 years old with non-small cell lung cancer.

In regard to this clonotype: Without the conserved terminal phenylalanine or tryptophan, this CDR3 likely stems from a read error. The limits of the CDR3 on the DNA are not certain, so only TCRdb's listed CDR3 is given. The genes are TRBV6-2 or TRBV6-3 and TRBJ1-1. Germline loops: CDR1 MNHEY, CDR2 SVGEGT. Termini included, the CDR3 measures 12 amino acids. The CDR3 sequence is CASSYSSQGTFS.

This chain joins TRBV6-5 and TRBJ2-3; no firm D call. Germline V gene lookup returns CDR1 MNHEY and CDR2 SVGAGI. The CDR3 extends over 14 amino acids. Trimming stripped 6 bases from V and 6 bases from J, with 16 bases between. The CDR3 coding sequence is TGTGCCAGCAGATACAGCCCTATGGCGGATACGCAGTATTTT. It translates to CASRYSPMADTQYF.

The chain carries TRBV20-1 and TRBJ2-1; a possible D gene is TRBD2 (6 bases). Germline V CDR1 and CDR2: DFQATT, SNEGSKA (reference sequence). This CDR3 is 14 amino acids long. The CDR3: CNAEPGLKYNEQFF. DNA for the CDR3: TGCAATGCAGAACCGGGACTGAAATACAATGAGCAGTTCTTC.

Of note for this clonotype: Since the CDR3 does not end with the conserved phenylalanine or tryptophan, this likely comes from a read error. The chain carries TRBV6-1 and TRBJ2-3; no reliable D call. This CDR3 has 14 residues. Germline V gene data show CDR1 as MNHNS and CDR2 as SASEGT. CDR3 DNA sequence: TGTGCTAGCAGTAGGGCACCAAACACAGATACGCAGTATTCT. Translated, it gives CASSRAPNTDTQYS.

The rearrangement links TRBV6-6 to TRBJ1-5; no clear D gene. Germline lookup yields CDR1 MNHNY and CDR2 SVGAGI (reference sequence). The CDR3 spans 18 residues. V was shortened by 4 bases and J by 3 bases, with 22 bases between the two germline ends. The CDR3 protein is CASSCFGWEQNNNQPQHF. In DNA form, the CDR3 reads TGTGCCAGCAGTTGCTTCGGGTGGGAACAGAATAACAATCAGCCCCAGCATTTT.

V and J are TRBV6-1 and TRBJ2-7, with D perhaps matching TRBD1 (6 bases). Germline V lookup: CDR1 MNHNS, CDR2 SASEGT. This CDR3 has 13 residues. The CDR3 nucleotides read TGTGATAGCAGCCTGGGACACCCCTACGAGCAGTACTTC. Translated, it gives CDSSLGHPYEQYF.

About this clonotype itself: The junction and the germline gene differ at one end; a read error may be behind it. The V and J genes are TRBV4-2 and TRBJ2-3; D not resolved. The CDR3 runs 16 residues. Germline V gene sequence: CDR1 LGHNA, CDR2 YNFKEQ. In nucleotides, the CDR3 is TGTGTCAGCAGCCAACCGACACCCCATGAGTCAGATACGCAGTATTTT. Translating it yields CVSSQPTPHESDTQYF.

The rearrangement links TRBV6-1 to TRBJ2-5; D may be TRBD2 (5 bases). Trimming removed 3 bases at V and 3 bases at J, with 20 bases between. Germline V CDR1 and CDR2: MNHNS, SASEGT. The CDR3 loop spans 17 amino acids. The CDR3 here is CASSDSFLPGGKETQYF. The CDR3 coding sequence is TGTGCCAGCAGTGACTCCTTTCTACCAGGAGGCAAAGAGACCCAGTACTTC.

Worth noting for this clonotype: Its ends do not fully match the called genes, so a read error is possible. This sequence joins TRBV12-5 and TRBJ1-5, with a weak D call TRBD1 (5 bases). The CDR3 totals 18 residues. Germline V gene data show CDR1 as LGHNT and CDR2 as FRNRAP. Written as DNA, the CDR3 is TGTGCTACTGGTTTTGTCTTATCGGGACCCACGGACGATCAGCCCCAGCATTTT. Translation gives CATGFVLSGPTDDQPQHF.

The genes are TRBV20-1 and TRBJ1-2, with D perhaps matching TRBD1 (5 bases). The ends were cut back, 4 bases at V and 5 bases at J, with 14 bases in the middle. Looked up from germline, CDR1 is DFQATT and CDR2 is SNEGSKA (reference sequence). This CDR3 comprises 13 residues. The CDR3 loop reads CSANRGPKYGYTF. The CDR3 nucleotides are TGCAGTGCTAATAGGGGACCCAAATATGGCTACACCTTC.

The chain combines TRBV12-3 or TRBV12-4 with TRBJ2-2; perhaps TRBD2 as D (6 bases). Deletions cut 5 bases from V and 15 bases from J, with 25 bases between. This CDR3 has 15 amino acids. For the CDR3, the DNA is TGTGCCAGCAGTCCCCAACATGGGAACGACGGGGACTTGTTTTTT. Residues: CASSPQHGNDGDLFF.